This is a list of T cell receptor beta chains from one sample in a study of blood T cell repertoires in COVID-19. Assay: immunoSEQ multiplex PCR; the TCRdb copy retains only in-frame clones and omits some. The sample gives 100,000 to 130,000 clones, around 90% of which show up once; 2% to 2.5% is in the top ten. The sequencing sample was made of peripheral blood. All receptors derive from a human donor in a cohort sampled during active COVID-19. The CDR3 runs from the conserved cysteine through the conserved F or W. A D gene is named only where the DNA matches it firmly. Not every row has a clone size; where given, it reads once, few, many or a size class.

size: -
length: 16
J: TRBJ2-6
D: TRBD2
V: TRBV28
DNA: TGTGCCAGCAGTTTATGGGGGAGGGTCGGGGCCAACGTCCTGACTTTC
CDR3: CASSLWGRVGANVLTF

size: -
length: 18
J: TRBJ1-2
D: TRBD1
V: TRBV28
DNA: TGTGCCAGCAGTTTATTGGGCGCCGGGGACAGGACCTTCTATGGCTACACCTTC
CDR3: CASSLLGAGDRTFYGYTF

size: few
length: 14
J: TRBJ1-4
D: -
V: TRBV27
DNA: TGTGCCAGCAGTTTACGGGGAAATAATGAAAAACTGTTTTTT
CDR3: CASSLRGNNEKLFF

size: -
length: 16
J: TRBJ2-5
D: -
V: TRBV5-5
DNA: TGTGCCAGCATTCTCGGGGAGGGGGGCTCCCCAGAGACCCAGTACTTC
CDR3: CASILGEGGSPETQYF

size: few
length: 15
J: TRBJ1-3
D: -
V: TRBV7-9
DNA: TGTGCCAGCAGCTTAGCGGTGACAACTGGAAACACCATATATTTT
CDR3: CASSLAVTTGNTIYF

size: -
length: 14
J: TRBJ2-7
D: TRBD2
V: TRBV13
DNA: TGTGCCAGCAGCTCCCGGGAGGATCGCTACGAGCAGTACTTC
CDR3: CASSSREDRYEQYF

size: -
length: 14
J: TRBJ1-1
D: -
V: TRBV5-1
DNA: TGCGCCAGCAGCTCCGGGACATTGAACACTGAAGCTTTCTTT
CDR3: CASSSGTLNTEAFF

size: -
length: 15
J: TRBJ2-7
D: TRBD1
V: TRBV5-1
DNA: TGCGCCAGCAGCGGCACGGGACAGACGTATGACGAGCAGTACTTC
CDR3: CASSGTGQTYDEQYF

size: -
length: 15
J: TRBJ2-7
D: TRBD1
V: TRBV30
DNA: TGTGCCTGGAGTGGGCCGGACAGGGGAAATCAGGAGCAGTACTTC
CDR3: CAWSGPDRGNQEQYF

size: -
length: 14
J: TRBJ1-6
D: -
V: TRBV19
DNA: TGTGCCAGTAGTTTCGCCGGGGGATATTCACCCCTCCACTTT
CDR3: CASSFAGGYSPLHF

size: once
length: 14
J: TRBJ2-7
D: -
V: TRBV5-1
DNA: TGCGCCAGCAGCTTGGGGCGGGGTCTCTACGAGCAGTACTTC
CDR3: CASSLGRGLYEQYF

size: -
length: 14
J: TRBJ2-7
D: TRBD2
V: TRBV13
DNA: TGTGCCAGCAGCTCTAGCGGGGTATCCTACGAGCAGTACTTC
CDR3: CASSSSGVSYEQYF

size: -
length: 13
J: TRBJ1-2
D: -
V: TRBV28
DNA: TGTGCCAGCAGTCAGGGGACTAACTATGGCTACACCTTC
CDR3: CASSQGTNYGYTF

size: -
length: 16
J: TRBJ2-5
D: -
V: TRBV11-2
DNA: TGTGCCAGCAGCTCAGCAAGGGGACGGGGGCAAGAGACCCAGTACTTC
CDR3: CASSSARGRGQETQYF

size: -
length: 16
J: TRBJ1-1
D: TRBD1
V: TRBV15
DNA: TGTGCCACCAGCAGAGAGACAGGGAACCGTGACACTGAAGCTTTCTTT
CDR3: CATSRETGNRDTEAFF

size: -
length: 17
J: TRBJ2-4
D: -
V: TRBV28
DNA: TGTGCCAGCAGTTTGCAAAGCAGGGGAACTGCCAAAAACATTCAGTACTTC
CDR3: CASSLQSRGTAKNIQYF

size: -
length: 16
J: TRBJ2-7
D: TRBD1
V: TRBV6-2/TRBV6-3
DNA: TGTGCCAGCAGTCAACAGCGGACAGGGGCTGGGTACGAGCAGTACTTC
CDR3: CASSQQRTGAGYEQYF

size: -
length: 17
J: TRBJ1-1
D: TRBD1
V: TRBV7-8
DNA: TGTGCCAGCAGCTCGAACAGGGGGCTGAGGGGGAGCACTGAAGCTTTCTTT
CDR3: CASSSNRGLRGSTEAFF

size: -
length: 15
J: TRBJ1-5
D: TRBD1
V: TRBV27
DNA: TGTGCCAGCAGTTCGGACAGGGGTGGAGATCAGCCCCAGCATTTT
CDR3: CASSSDRGGDQPQHF

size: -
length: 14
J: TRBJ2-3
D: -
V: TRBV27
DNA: TGTGCCAGCAGTTCACAGGTGAGCACAGATACGCAGTATTTT
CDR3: CASSSQVSTDTQYF

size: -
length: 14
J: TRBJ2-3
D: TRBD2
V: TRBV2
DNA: TGTGCCAGCAGTGGGACTAGGCACACAGATACGCAGTATTTT
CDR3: CASSGTRHTDTQYF

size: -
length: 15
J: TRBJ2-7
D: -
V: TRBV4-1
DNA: TGCGCCAGCAGCCAAGTAACAGGGAACCCCTACGAGCAGTACTTC
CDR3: CASSQVTGNPYEQYF

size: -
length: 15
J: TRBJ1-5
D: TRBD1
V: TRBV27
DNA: TGTGCCAGCAGTCCGCGGACAGGGGTCAATCAGCCCCAGCATTTT
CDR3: CASSPRTGVNQPQHF

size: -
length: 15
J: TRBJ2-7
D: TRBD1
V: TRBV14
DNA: TGTGCCAGCAGCCAAGGACAGGGGGGACGTGACGAGCAGTACTTC
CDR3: CASSQGQGGRDEQYF

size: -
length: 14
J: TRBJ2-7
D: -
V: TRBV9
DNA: TGTGCCAGCGGACGGGGGACGGACTCCTACGAGCAGTACTTC
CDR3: CASGRGTDSYEQYF

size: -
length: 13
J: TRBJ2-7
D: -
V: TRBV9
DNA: TGTGCCAGCAGCTCAGGGGCGGCCTACGAGCAGTACTTC
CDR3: CASSSGAAYEQYF

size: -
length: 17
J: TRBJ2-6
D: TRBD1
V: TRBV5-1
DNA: TGCGCCAGCAGCCCCGGGACAGACAGCTCTGGGGCCAACGTCCTGACTTTC
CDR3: CASSPGTDSSGANVLTF

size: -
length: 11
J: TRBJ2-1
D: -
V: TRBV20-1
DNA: TGCAGTGCTGGGGACATTAATGAGCAGTTCTTC
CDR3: CSAGDINEQFF

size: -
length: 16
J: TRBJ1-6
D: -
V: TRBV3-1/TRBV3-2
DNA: TGTGCCAGCAGCCAAGGGTGGAGCTCCTATAATTCACCCCTCCACTTT
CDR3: CASSQGWSSYNSPLHF

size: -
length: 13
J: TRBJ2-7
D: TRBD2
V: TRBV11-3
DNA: TGTGCCAGCAGCCCGACTAGCGGCTACGAGCAGTACTTC
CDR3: CASSPTSGYEQYF

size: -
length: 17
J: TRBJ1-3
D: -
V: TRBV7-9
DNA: TGTGCCAGCAGCCACGGGGAGGGCAGTCACCCTGGAAACACCATATATTTT
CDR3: CASSHGEGSHPGNTIYF

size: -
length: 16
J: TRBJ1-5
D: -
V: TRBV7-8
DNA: TGTGCCAGCAGCTTAGGACAGGTATATAGCAATCAGCCCCAGCATTTT
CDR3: CASSLGQVYSNQPQHF

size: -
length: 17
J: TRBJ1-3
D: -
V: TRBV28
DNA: TGTGCCAGCAGTTTATCCCCCTCCCCGGGCTCTGGAAACACCATATATTTT
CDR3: CASSLSPSPGSGNTIYF

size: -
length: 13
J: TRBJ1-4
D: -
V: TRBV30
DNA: TGTGCCTGTAACCAGGGGTTTGGTGAAAAACTGTTTTTT
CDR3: CACNQGFGEKLFF

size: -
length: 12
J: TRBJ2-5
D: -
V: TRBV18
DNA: TGTGCCAGCTCACCACAGGGGGAGACCCAGTACTTC
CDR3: CASSPQGETQYF

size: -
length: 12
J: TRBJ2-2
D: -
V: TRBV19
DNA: TGTGCCAGTAGTCTCCCCCGCGGGGAGCTGTTTTTT
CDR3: CASSLPRGELFF

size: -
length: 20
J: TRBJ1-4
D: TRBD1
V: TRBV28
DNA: TGTGCCAGCAGTGGAGGGGGCGAGTATCGGGCGACGGCAACTAATGAAAAACTGTTTTTT
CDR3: CASSGGGEYRATATNEKLFF

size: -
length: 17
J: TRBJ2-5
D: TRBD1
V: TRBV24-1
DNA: TGTGCCACCAGTTCCTCTCTAGACAGGGCGTACCAAGAGACCCAGTACTTC
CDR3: CATSSSLDRAYQETQYF

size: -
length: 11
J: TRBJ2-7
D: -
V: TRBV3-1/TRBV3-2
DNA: TGTGCCAGCAGCCGTCAGGGAGAGCAGTACTTC
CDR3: CASSRQGEQYF

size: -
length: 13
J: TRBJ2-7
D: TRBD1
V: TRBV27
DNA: TGTGCCAGCAGCGGACAGGGCTCCTACGAGCAGTACTTC
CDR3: CASSGQGSYEQYF

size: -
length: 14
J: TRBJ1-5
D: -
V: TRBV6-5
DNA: TGTGCCAGCAGACAAGGCGGCACCAATCAGCCCCAGCATTTT
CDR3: CASRQGGTNQPQHF

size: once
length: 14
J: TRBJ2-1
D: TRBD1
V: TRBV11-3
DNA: TGTGCCAGCAGCTTAGCGGACAGGAACAATGAGCAGTTCTTC
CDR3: CASSLADRNNEQFF

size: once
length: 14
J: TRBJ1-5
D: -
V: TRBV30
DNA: TGTGCCTGGAGTGTACTCGGGAACAATCAGCCCCAGCATTTT
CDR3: CAWSVLGNNQPQHF

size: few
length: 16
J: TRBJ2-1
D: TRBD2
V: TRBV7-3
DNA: TGTGCCAGCAGCGCGACGGGGGGGAACTCCTACAATGAGCAGTTCTTC
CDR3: CASSATGGNSYNEQFF

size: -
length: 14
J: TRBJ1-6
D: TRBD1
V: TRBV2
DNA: TGTGCCACCCGCCGGGACAGGGGGAATTCACCCCTCCACTTT
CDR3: CATRRDRGNSPLHF

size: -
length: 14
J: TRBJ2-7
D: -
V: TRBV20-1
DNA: TGCAGTGCCAGTCGGGACAGCGGGTCCTACGAGCAGTACTTC
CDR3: CSASRDSGSYEQYF

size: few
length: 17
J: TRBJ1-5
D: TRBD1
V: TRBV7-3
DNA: TGTGCCAGCAGCTCCGGGACAGGGGGATATAGCAATCAGCCCCAGCATTTT
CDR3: CASSSGTGGYSNQPQHF

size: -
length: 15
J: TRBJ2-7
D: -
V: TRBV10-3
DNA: TGTGCCATCAGTGAGACCGGGACACCTACCTACGAGCAGTACTTC
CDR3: CAISETGTPTYEQYF

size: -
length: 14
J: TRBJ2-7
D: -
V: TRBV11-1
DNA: TGTGCCAGCACCGACGGGTACGGTTCCTACGAGCAGTACTTC
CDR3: CASTDGYGSYEQYF

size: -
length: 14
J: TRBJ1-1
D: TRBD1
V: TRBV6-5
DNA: TGTGCCAGCGAAAGGGACAGGGGGGGCACTGAAGCTTTCTTT
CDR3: CASERDRGGTEAFF

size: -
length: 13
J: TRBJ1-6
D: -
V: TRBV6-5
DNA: TGTGCCAGCAGGGAGGTTATTAATTCACCCCTCCACTTT
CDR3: CASREVINSPLHF

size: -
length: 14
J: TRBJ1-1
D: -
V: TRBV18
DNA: TGTGCCAGCTCACCAGGGCCAGAATACACTGAAGCTTTCTTT
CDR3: CASSPGPEYTEAFF

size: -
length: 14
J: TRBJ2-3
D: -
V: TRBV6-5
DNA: TGTGCCAGCAGTTACGAGGCGGGAACAGATACGCAGTATTTT
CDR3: CASSYEAGTDTQYF

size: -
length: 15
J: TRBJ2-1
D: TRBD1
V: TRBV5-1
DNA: TGCGCCAGCAGCTTGAGTAGGACAGGGGTCAATGAGCAGTTCTTC
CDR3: CASSLSRTGVNEQFF